These 26 T cell receptor beta chains originate from one sample sequenced in a study of blood T cell repertoires in COVID-19. The protocol was immunoSEQ multiplex PCR, while the TCRdb copy is restricted to in-frame clones and leaves out a portion. Found here are a few hundred thousand clones, 70% to 85% of them singletons; the top ten hold 14% to 15%. The specimen sequenced was PBMCs or T cells enriched from blood (not recorded which). Receptors were obtained from a man aged 35 to 55 who had recovered from COVID-19.

This clone was observed a handful of times. This chain's CDR3 is CASSWGQGAISPLHF. The DNA of the CDR3 is TGTGCCAGCAGCTGGGGACAGGGGGCGATTTCACCCCTCCACTTT. The rearrangement joins TRBV7-9 to TRBJ1-6, with TRBD1 matching over 12 bases. The CDR3 contains 15 residues. Germline V gene data show CDR1 as SEHNR and CDR2 as FQNEAQ (reference sequence). The junction had 4 bases not matched to a gene; V was cut back by 4 bases and J by 9 bases.

The genes are TRBV25-1 and TRBJ2-1, with D possibly matching TRBD1 (6 bases). V was clipped by 4 bases and J by 10 bases, with 11 bases between them. Germline V lookup: CDR1 MGHDK, CDR2 SYGVNS. The CDR3 length is 12 residues. The CDR3 nucleotides are TGTGCCAGCAGTGCCAGGGGACACGAGCAGTTCTTC. Translation gives CASSARGHEQFF. Using reference TRBV25-1 and TRBJ2-1 for the parts outside the CDR3, the full variable domain is EADIYQTPRYLVIGTGKKITLECSQTMGHDKMYWYQQDPGMELHLIHYSYGVNSTEKGDLSSESTVSRIRTEHFPLTLESARPSHTSQYLCASSARGHEQFFGPGTRLTVL.

The chain combines TRBV29-1 with TRBJ1-2; D remains ambiguous. V gave up 5 bases and J gave up 7 bases, with 17 bases separating them. The CDR3 runs to 13 residues. The germline V gene has CDR1 SQVTM and CDR2 ANQGSEA. This CDR3 reads CSVRRRPSTGYTF. The CDR3 nucleotides are TGCAGCGTTAGGAGGCGGCCTAGTACTGGCTACACCTTC.

V gene TRBV7-2 combines with J gene TRBJ1-2, with a weak D call TRBD1 (6 bases). Germline CDR1 is SGHTA and CDR2 is FQGNSA. V gave up 5 bases and J gave up 4 bases, with 20 bases separating them. The CDR3 is made up of 16 amino acids. CDR3 loop: CASSLRGPTELYGYTF. Written as DNA, the CDR3 is TGTGCCAGCAGCCTCAGGGGCCCCACCGAACTCTATGGCTACACCTTC.

The chain carries TRBV4-3 and TRBJ2-5, with D possibly TRBD1 on 5 matching bases. CDR1 and CDR2 from the germline V gene are LGHNA and YSLEER. The CDR3 contains 16 residues. V was shortened by 1 base and J by 4 bases, with 16 bases between the two germline ends. The CDR3 sequence: CASSQVLLQGAETQYF. The CDR3 DNA reads TGCGCCAGCAGCCAAGTACTTCTTCAGGGTGCAGAGACCCAGTACTTC.

The chain combines TRBV7-8 with TRBJ1-1; no clear D. V was pared by 5 bases and J by 1 base, with 11 bases between. This CDR3 spans 14 amino acids. From germline, CDR1 is SGHVS and CDR2 FQNEAQ. For the CDR3, the DNA is TGTGCCAGCAGCGTGATCGGAGGGAACACTGAAGCTTTCTTT. Protein sequence: CASSVIGGNTEAFF.

This clone has a single count. The V call is TRBV25-1, the J call TRBJ1-4, with a weak D call TRBD1 (6 bases). The germline V gene has CDR1 MGHDK and CDR2 SYGVNS. Trimming stripped 6 bases from V and 8 bases from J, with 28 bases between. The CDR3 covers 18 residues. Here the CDR3 reads CASSATGQKSTRTEKLFF. DNA for the CDR3: TGTGCCAGCAGCGCAACAGGGCAAAAATCGACCCGCACGGAAAAACTGTTTTTT.

CDR3 bases: TGTGCCAGCAGCTTAGGGGCTCGGTGGGATCAGCCCCAGCATTTT. Its translation: CASSLGARWDQPQHF. J is TRBJ1-5 and V is TRBV7-9, with D uncertain. The CDR3 is made up of 15 amino acids. Germline V gives CDR1 SEHNR, CDR2 FQNEAQ (reference sequence). Trimming removed 1 base at V and 5 bases at J, with 12 bases between.

The V call is TRBV7-2, the J call TRBJ1-5; D is possibly TRBD1 (6 bases). Germline V gene data show CDR1 as SGHTA and CDR2 as FQGNSA. Trimming cost V 5 bases and J 3 bases, with 14 bases left between them. The CDR3 consists of 15 residues. The CDR3 loop reads CASSVYGQNNQPQHF. CDR3 nucleotides: TGTGCCAGCAGCGTATATGGACAGAACAATCAGCCCCAGCATTTT. The complete variable domain, with remaining parts taken from reference TRBV7-2 and TRBJ1-5, reads GAGVSQSPSNKVTEKGKDVELRCDPISGHTALYWYRQSLGQGLEFLIYFQGNSAPDKSGLPSDRFSAERTGGSVSTLTIQRTQQEDSAVYLCASSVYGQNNQPQHFGDGTRLSIL.

The J gene is TRBJ2-7, the V gene TRBV24-1; D is perhaps TRBD1 (5 bases). The germline V gene has CDR1 KGHDR and CDR2 SFDVKD. V was pared by 5 bases and J by 2 bases, with 9 bases between. The length of the CDR3 is 13 residues. The CDR3 DNA is TGTGCCACCAGTGTTGGCAGGGCCTACGAGCAGTACTTC. Protein product: CATSVGRAYEQYF.

The chain has TRBV5-1 and TRBJ2-1; possible D gene TRBD1, 5 bases. The CDR3 is 14 amino acids. Germline-derived CDR1 and CDR2 are SGHRS and YFSETQ. Trimming pared 0 bases from V and 4 bases from J, leaving 8 bases between. This chain's CDR3 is CASSLGGEYNEQFF. CDR3 nucleotide sequence: TGCGCCAGCAGCTTGGGGGGCGAATACAATGAGCAGTTCTTC.

V usage is TRBV18 and J usage is TRBJ2-7, with D unresolved. Trimming cost V 3 bases and J 2 bases, with 11 bases left between them. CDR1 is KGHSH and CDR2 is LQKENI in the germline V gene. The CDR3 is 14 residues long. In nucleotides, the CDR3 is TGTGCCAGCTCACCCTCGGGTCTAGCCTACGAGCAGTACTTC. Protein sequence: CASSPSGLAYEQYF. Complete variable domain (other parts from reference TRBV18 and TRBJ2-7): NAGVMQNPRHLVRRRGQEARLRCSPMKGHSHVYWYRQLPEEGLKFMVYLQKENIIDESGMPKERFSAEFPKEGPSILRIQQVVRGDSAAYFCASSPSGLAYEQYFGPGTRLTVT.

The chain uses TRBV5-4 and TRBJ2-6, with D perhaps matching TRBD1 (6 bases). Germline CDR1 reads SGHNT; CDR2 reads YYREEE (reference sequence). The CDR3 loop spans 18 amino acids. V shed 6 bases and J shed 4 bases, with 23 bases lying between them. CDR3 protein: CASTLGAGRRAGANVLTF. CDR3 DNA sequence: TGTGCCAGCACCCTGGGGGCAGGTCGCAGGGCGGGGGCCAACGTCCTGACTTTC.

The chain's CDR3 is CASSFASEGEQFF. DNA of the CDR3: TGTGCCAGCAGCTTTGCTAGCGAGGGGGAGCAGTTCTTC. The rearrangement links TRBV7-2 to TRBJ2-1; D might be TRBD2 (6 bases). This CDR3 has 13 residues. Trimming removed 3 bases from V and 10 bases from J, with 13 bases in between. Germline V gives CDR1 SGHTA, CDR2 FQGNSA.

CDR3 bases: TGTGCCAGCAGGGGGGACAGGGGGCGAGGTGGGACCGAGACCCAGTACTTC. It yields the protein CASRGDRGRGGTETQYF. This chain links TRBV2 with TRBJ2-5; 12 bases line up with TRBD1. Trimming cost V 6 bases and J 5 bases; bases outside gene matches: 13. The CDR3 is 17 amino acids. CDR1 and CDR2 (germline): SNHLY, FYNNEI.

The rearrangement uses TRBV4-1 and TRBJ2-2, with TRBD2 identical over 14 bases. The CDR3 extends over 17 amino acids. The V gene's germline CDR1 is MGHRA and CDR2 YSYEKL. J lost 9 bases, V lost 4 bases, and 10 bases had no gene match. The CDR3 sequence is CASSPRAGTSGSRELFF. In nucleotides, the CDR3 is TGCGCCAGCAGCCCCCGAGCCGGGACTAGCGGGAGCAGGGAGCTGTTTTTT.

The CDR3 is CASRAGTGSYEQYF. Written as DNA, the CDR3 is TGTGCCAGCAGGGCCGGGACAGGCTCCTACGAGCAGTACTTC. The chain is built from TRBV28 and TRBJ2-7, with TRBD1 matching over 8 bases. The CDR3 extends over 14 amino acids. V was pared by 6 bases and J by 0 bases, with 4 bases of the junction left unmatched. CDR1 is MDHEN and CDR2 is SYDVKM in the germline V gene.

The J gene is TRBJ2-5, the V gene TRBV19; D possibly corresponds to TRBD2 (7 bases). V gave up 8 bases and J gave up 3 bases, with 19 bases separating them. Germline V gene sequence: CDR1 LNHDA, CDR2 SQIVND (reference sequence). This CDR3 has 15 residues. CDR3 sequence: CASGLRRGAEETQYF. CDR3 nucleotides: TGTGCCAGTGGACTTAGACGGGGGGCCGAAGAGACCCAGTACTTC.

This chain joins TRBV5-5 and TRBJ1-1; the match to TRBD1 covers 7 bases. Germline V gives CDR1 SGHKS, CDR2 YYEKEE (reference sequence). J lost 3 bases, V lost 6 bases, and 2 bases had no gene match. The length of the CDR3 is 12 residues. CDR3 sequence reads: CASKQGYTEAFF. The DNA of the CDR3 is TGTGCCAGCAAACAGGGGTACACTGAAGCTTTCTTT.

V usage is TRBV18 and J usage is TRBJ1-1; a weak D match, TRBD1 (5 bases). Per germline, CDR1 KGHSH and CDR2 LQKENI. The CDR3 runs to 14 residues. The ends were cut back, 2 bases at V and 3 bases at J, with 10 bases in the middle. The CDR3 loop is CASSPIGGDTEAFF. The CDR3 region has the DNA TGTGCCAGCTCACCAATCGGGGGGGACACTGAAGCTTTCTTT. The full variable domain, completed using reference TRBV18 and TRBJ1-1, is NAGVMQNPRHLVRRRGQEARLRCSPMKGHSHVYWYRQLPEEGLKFMVYLQKENIIDESGMPKERFSAEFPKEGPSILRIQQVVRGDSAAYFCASSPIGGDTEAFFGQGTRLTVV.

This rearrangement joins TRBV6-6 to TRBJ1-2; D is undetermined. The CDR3 is 14 amino acids. Looked up from germline, CDR1 is MNHNY and CDR2 is SVGAGI (reference sequence). V lost 2 bases, J lost 7 bases, and 14 bases lay in between. As DNA, the CDR3 is TGTGCCAGCAGTTACGGTTGGGGAGTGGGTGGCTACACCTTC. Translating it yields CASSYGWGVGGYTF.

The J gene is TRBJ1-1, the V gene TRBV19; D possibly corresponds to TRBD1 (5 bases). This CDR3 is built from 12 residues. V lost 1 base and J lost 7, with 7 bases in between. The germline CDR1 and CDR2 sequences are LNHDA and SQIVND (reference sequence). The CDR3 is CASSIAGYEAFF. CDR3 DNA: TGTGCCAGTAGTATAGCAGGGTATGAAGCTTTCTTT.

This sequence joins TRBV4-1 and TRBJ2-7, with 8 bases identical to TRBD1. Germline loops: CDR1 MGHRA, CDR2 YSYEKL. V was clipped by 3 bases and J by 5 bases; unmatched bases: 6. The CDR3 runs 14 residues. In DNA form, the CDR3 reads TGCGCCAGCAGCCATCGACAGGGGTTGAACGAGCAGTACTTC. It encodes CASSHRQGLNEQYF.

The V gene is TRBV27, the J gene TRBJ1-5; D remains ambiguous. The CDR3 loop spans 14 amino acids. V was pared by 5 bases and J by 7 bases, with 15 bases between. CDR1 MNHEY and CDR2 SMNVEV come from the germline V gene (reference sequence). The CDR3 reads CASSTRLGIQPQHF. CDR3 nucleotides: TGTGCCAGCAGTACTAGGCTCGGGATCCAGCCCCAGCATTTT.

In its sample, this clone was seen a few times. The chain's CDR3 is CASSSAGDPRETQYF. In DNA form, the CDR3 reads TGCGCCAGCAGCTCCGCGGGCGATCCACGGGAGACCCAGTACTTC. The chain is built from TRBV5-1 and TRBJ2-5, with a tentative D call TRBD2 (5 bases). The CDR3 has 15 residues. Germline V gives CDR1 SGHRS, CDR2 YFSETQ. The V and J ends lost 3 bases and 5 bases respectively, with 17 bases between them.

This CDR3 is CASSAEGGDYQETQYF. The DNA for the CDR3 is TGTGCCAGCAGCGCAGAAGGCGGGGATTATCAAGAGACCCAGTACTTC. The chain links TRBV9 to TRBJ2-5; D might be TRBD2 (6 bases). The length of the CDR3 is 16 residues. Trimming left V 3 bases short and J 2 bases short, with 17 bases between. Germline V gene sequence: CDR1 SGDLS, CDR2 YYNGEE.